Shown below are 11 T cell receptor beta chains from a single sample sequenced in a study of shared clonotypes between healthy human individuals. Here immunoSEQ multiplex PCR was the method, and the copy in TCRdb shows in-frame clones only, minus some. The table includes about 99,000 clones, about 45% detected once. Sequencing was performed on PBMCs. The receptors shown here come from a woman aged 35 to 49 in good health. Some clones in this sample may be carry-over from other donors' samples.

This clone was counted ten times or more. The J gene is TRBJ1-1, the V gene TRBV5-1; TRBD1 might be the D (5 bases). This CDR3 comprises 14 residues. With 0 bases removed from V and 4 bases from J, the gap between germline ends came to 10 bases. Germline CDR1 is SGHRS and CDR2 is YFSETQ. CDR3 DNA sequence: TGCGCCAGCAGCTTGGGAGGGGCTGGCACTGAAGCTTTCTTT. Its translation is CASSLGGAGTEAFF.

The sample holds many counts of this clone. This chain connects TRBV29-1 to TRBJ1-1; no firm D call. This CDR3 has 12 amino acids. The V end was cut by 7 bases, the J end by 6 bases, with 15 bases between. CDR1 is SQVTM, CDR2 ANQGSEA, per germline. The CDR3 loop reads CSAARPRAEAFF. The CDR3 nucleotides read TGCAGCGCCGCAAGGCCTAGGGCTGAAGCTTTCTTT.

The rearrangement uses TRBV30 and TRBJ1-2; D gene unclear. V gave up 3 bases and J gave up 0 bases, with 14 bases separating them. The CDR3 totals 15 residues. Germline loops: CDR1 GTSNPN, CDR2 SVGIG (reference sequence). The CDR3 nucleotides are TGTGCCTGGAGGGCGTTGGGCAGACCTAACTATGGCTACACCTTC. Protein: CAWRALGRPNYGYTF.

This clone was picked up many times. The chain has TRBV19 and TRBJ2-5, with D possibly matching TRBD2 (6 bases). The germline CDR1 and CDR2 sequences are LNHDA and SQIVND (reference sequence). The CDR3 totals 14 residues. V was cut by 4 bases and J by 5 bases, with 14 bases left in between. The CDR3 coding sequence is TGTGCCAGTAGTAATCCGGGAGTAGGGGAGACCCAGTACTTC. Translating gives CASSNPGVGETQYF.

The gene calls are TRBV29-1 and TRBJ2-5; D is possibly TRBD1 (6 bases). Between the trimmed V and J ends, which lost 5 bases and 1 base, there was a span of 17 bases. Looked up from germline, CDR1 is SQVTM and CDR2 is ANQGSEA. This CDR3 is built from 15 residues. The CDR3 DNA reads as TGCAGCGTTCAGCGGTTCCCAGGGGTCCAAGAGACCCAGTACTTC. This gives the protein CSVQRFPGVQETQYF. The full variable domain, rest sourced from reference TRBV29-1 and TRBJ2-5, is SAVISQKPSRDICQRGTSLTIQCQVDSQVTMMFWYRQQPGQSLTLIATANQGSEATYESGFVIDKFPISRPNLTFSTLTVSNMSPEDSSIYLCSVQRFPGVQETQYFGPGTRLLVL.

This clone has ten or more counts. The gene calls are TRBV25-1 and TRBJ2-7; TRBD2 agrees at 11 bases. Germline trimming cut 4 bases from V and 7 bases from J; bases unmatched to any gene: 9. This CDR3 is built from 15 residues. CDR1 is MGHDK and CDR2 is SYGVNS in the germline V gene. CDR3 DNA: TGTGCCAGCAGTGGACTAGCGGGGACTCCTGGGGAGCAGTACTTC. Its translation: CASSGLAGTPGEQYF.

In the case of this clone: The likely explanation is a read error, given a far larger clone one base away. The CDR3 ends on some other residue instead of the conserved phenylalanine or tryptophan, so this is likely a read error. Different DNA sequences within this sample yield the same CDR3. The J gene is TRBJ1-1, the V gene TRBV30, with D maybe TRBD1 (6 bases). This CDR3 region has 12 residues. The V gene's germline CDR1 is GTSNPN and CDR2 SVGIG (reference sequence). Trimming removed 6 bases at V and 1 base at J, with 9 bases between. In DNA form, the CDR3 reads TGTGCCTGTTACAGGGCGAACACTGAAGCTTTCCTC. This gives the protein CACYRANTEAFL.

The chain uses TRBV18 and TRBJ1-4, with a possible D match to TRBD1 (6 bases). CDR1 and CDR2 (germline): KGHSH, LQKENI. This CDR3 is 16 amino acids long. The V and J ends lost 2 bases and 5 bases respectively, with 15 bases between them. Here the CDR3 reads CASSPSLAQGNEKLFF. Written as DNA, the CDR3 is TGTGCCAGCTCACCATCTTTGGCACAGGGAAATGAAAAACTGTTTTTT. The full variable domain, with the rest looked up from reference TRBV18 and TRBJ1-4, is NAGVMQNPRHLVRRRGQEARLRCSPMKGHSHVYWYRQLPEEGLKFMVYLQKENIIDESGMPKERFSAEFPKEGPSILRIQQVVRGDSAAYFCASSPSLAQGNEKLFFGSGTQLSVL.

This chain uses TRBV15 with TRBJ1-1; tentatively, D is TRBD1 (6 bases). This CDR3 spans 17 amino acids. Germline CDR1 LNHNV, CDR2 YYDKDF (reference sequence). The ends were cut back, 1 base at V and 1 base at J, with 16 bases in the middle. CDR3 DNA: TGTGCCACCAGCAGAGGTCCCCGGGGGCGATCGAACACTGAAGCTTTCTTT. It encodes CATSRGPRGRSNTEAFF.

This clone was seen once. With a far larger clone one base away, a read error is the likely cause. This rearrangement joins TRBV7-9 to TRBJ2-1; D assignment may be TRBD1 or TRBD2 (6 bases each). The CDR3 has 13 amino acids. Germline V gives CDR1 SEHNR, CDR2 FQNEAQ (reference sequence). CDR3 nucleotides: TGTGCCAGCAGCTTAGGGGGGGACAATGGGCAGTTCTTC. This gives the protein CASSLGGDNGQFF.

V gene TRBV5-1 combines with J gene TRBJ2-7; TRBD2 matches at 9 bases. V trimming: 0 bases; J trimming: 9 bases; junction bases outside the gene matches: 4. This CDR3 has 13 amino acids. CDR1 is SGHRS and CDR2 is YFSETQ in the germline V gene. CDR3 DNA sequence: TGCGCCAGCAGCTTGGAGGGACTAGCCGGGCAGTACTTC. Encoded protein: CASSLEGLAGQYF.